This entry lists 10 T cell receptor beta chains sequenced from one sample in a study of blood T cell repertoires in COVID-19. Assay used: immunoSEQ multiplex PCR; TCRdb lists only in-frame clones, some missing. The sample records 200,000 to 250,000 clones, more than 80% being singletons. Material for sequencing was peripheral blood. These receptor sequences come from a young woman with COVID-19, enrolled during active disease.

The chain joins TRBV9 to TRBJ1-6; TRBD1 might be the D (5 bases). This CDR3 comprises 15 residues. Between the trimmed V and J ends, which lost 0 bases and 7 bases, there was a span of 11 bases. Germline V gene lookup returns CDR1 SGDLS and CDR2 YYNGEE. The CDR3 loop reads CASSVEGQGNSPLHF. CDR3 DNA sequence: TGTGCCAGCAGCGTAGAAGGGCAGGGCAATTCACCCCTCCACTTT.

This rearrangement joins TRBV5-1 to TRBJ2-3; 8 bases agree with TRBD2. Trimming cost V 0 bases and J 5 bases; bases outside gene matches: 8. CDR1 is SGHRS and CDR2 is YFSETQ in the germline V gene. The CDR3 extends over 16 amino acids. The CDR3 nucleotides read TGCGCCAGCAGCTTGGACCTGGCGGGGGGCGGAGATACGCAGTATTTT. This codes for CASSLDLAGGGDTQYF.

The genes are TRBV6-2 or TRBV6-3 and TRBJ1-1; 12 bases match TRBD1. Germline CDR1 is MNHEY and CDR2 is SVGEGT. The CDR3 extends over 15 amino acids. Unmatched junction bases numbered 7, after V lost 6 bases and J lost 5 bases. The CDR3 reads CASSSGTGGSTEAFF. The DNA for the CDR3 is TGTGCCAGCAGCTCCGGGACAGGGGGCTCAACTGAAGCTTTCTTT.

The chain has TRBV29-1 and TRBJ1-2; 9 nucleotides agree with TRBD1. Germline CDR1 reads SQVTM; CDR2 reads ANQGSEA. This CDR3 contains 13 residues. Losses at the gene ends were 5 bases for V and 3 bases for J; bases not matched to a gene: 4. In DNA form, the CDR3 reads TGCAGCGTTAGACAGGGGGGAGACTATGGCTACACCTTC. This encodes CSVRQGGDYGYTF.

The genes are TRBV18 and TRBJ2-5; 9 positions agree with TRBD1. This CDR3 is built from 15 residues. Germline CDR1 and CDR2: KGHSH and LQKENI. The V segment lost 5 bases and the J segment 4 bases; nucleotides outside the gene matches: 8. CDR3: CASSYTMDRGETQYF. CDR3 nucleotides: TGTGCCAGCTCATATACCATGGACAGGGGAGAGACCCAGTACTTC.

The CDR3: CASILQGIDTQYF. The CDR3 nucleotides read TGTGCCAGCATCCTACAGGGTATTGATACGCAGTATTTT. V gene TRBV12-3 or TRBV12-4 combines with J gene TRBJ2-3, with a tentative D call TRBD1 (6 bases). With 7 bases removed from V and 6 bases from J, the gap between germline ends came to 14 bases. The CDR3 sequence is 13 residues long.

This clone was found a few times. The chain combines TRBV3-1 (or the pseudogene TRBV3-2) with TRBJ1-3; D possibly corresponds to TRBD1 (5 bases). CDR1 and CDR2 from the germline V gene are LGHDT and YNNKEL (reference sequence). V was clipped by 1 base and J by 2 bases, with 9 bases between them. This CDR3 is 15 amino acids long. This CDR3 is CASSQVARAGNTIYF. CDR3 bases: TGTGCCAGCAGCCAAGTGGCCAGGGCTGGAAACACCATATATTTT.

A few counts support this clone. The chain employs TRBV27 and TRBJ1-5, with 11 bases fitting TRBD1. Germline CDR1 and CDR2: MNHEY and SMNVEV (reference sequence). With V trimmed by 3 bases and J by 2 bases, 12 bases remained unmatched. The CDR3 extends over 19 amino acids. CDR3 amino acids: CASSFPPGQGEGCNQPQHF. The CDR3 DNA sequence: TGTGCCAGCAGTTTCCCGCCGGGACAGGGGGAAGGATGCAATCAGCCCCAGCATTTT.

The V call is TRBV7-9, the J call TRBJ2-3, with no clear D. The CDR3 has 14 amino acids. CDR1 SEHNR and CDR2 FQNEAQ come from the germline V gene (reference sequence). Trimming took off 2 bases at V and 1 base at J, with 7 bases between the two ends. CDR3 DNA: TGTGCCAGCAGCTTATCGTCGGGCACAGATACGCAGTATTTT. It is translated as CASSLSSGTDTQYF.

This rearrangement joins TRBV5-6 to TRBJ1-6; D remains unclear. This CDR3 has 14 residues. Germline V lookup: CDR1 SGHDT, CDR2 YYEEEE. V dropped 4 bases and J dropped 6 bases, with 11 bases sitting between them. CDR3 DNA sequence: TGTGCCAGCAGCCGGGGTCTCCTTAATTCACCCCTCCACTTT. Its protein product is CASSRGLLNSPLHF. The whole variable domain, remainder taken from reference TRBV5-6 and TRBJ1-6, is DAGVTQSPTHLIKTRGQQVTLRCSPKSGHDTVSWYQQALGQGPQFIFQYYEEEERQRGNFPDRFSGHQFPNYSSELNVNALLLGDSALYLCASSRGLLNSPLHFGNGTRLTVT.